This T cell receptor (beta chain) stems from a study of shared clonotypes between healthy human individuals. The CDR3 is made up of 14 amino acids. The V segment lost 6 bases and the J segment 2 bases; nucleotides outside the gene matches: 5. CDR1 is MNHEY and CDR2 is SVGAGI in the germline V gene. Some clones are missing from TCRdb's copy, which holds only in-frame ones; the method was immunoSEQ multiplex PCR. Among about half a million clones listed, around 75% were seen once. This clone was picked up a small number of times. The TCR comes from a woman aged 40 to 55 in good health. Some clones in this sample may be carry-over from other donors' samples. V and J are TRBV6-5 and TRBJ2-3; 7 bases fit TRBD1. The sequenced sample was PBMCs. This CDR3 is CASRDRSFTDTQYF. The CDR3 nucleotides are TGTGCCAGCAGGGACAGGAGCTTCACAGATACGCAGTATTTT.